Listed below are T cell receptor beta chains from one sample, sequenced in a study of cytomegalovirus exposure and HLA in healthy donors. Produced via immunoSEQ multiplex PCR; TCRdb's table is partial and in-frame only. This table has 110,000 to 150,000 clones, about three quarters appearing once. The sample was PBMCs. The receptors come from a woman in her thirties or forties in good health and CMV-seronegative. The CDR3 runs from the conserved cysteine through the conserved F or W. Fields, in order: J gene, V gene, CDR3 protein.

TRBJ1-3,TRBV5-1,CASSSGSSGNTIYF
TRBJ1-4,TRBV7-8,CASSFTGTLGEKLFF
TRBJ2-1,TRBV28,CASSSSRGTSGGPAGDNEQFF
TRBJ1-1,TRBV4-2,CASSQDKAGRGITEAFF
TRBJ1-4,TRBV7-6,CASSFTGQFNEKLFF
TRBJ2-3,TRBV15,CATSRKAGGTADTQYF
TRBJ1-2,TRBV13,CASSLLKGVRAGWVYGYTF
TRBJ1-2,TRBV5-1,CASSLSGAHISGYTF
TRBJ1-6,TRBV28,CASSNRDNNSPLHF
TRBJ1-6,TRBV6-5,CATQGEVGSPLHF
TRBJ1-5,TRBV7-9,CASSLQGGQPQHF
TRBJ1-2,TRBV15,CATSRGQATGGYTF
TRBJ1-5,TRBV2,CASKWEGTRGQPQHF
TRBJ1-5,TRBV18,CASSLGTRNQPQHF
TRBJ2-2,TRBV5-1,CASSRTGGYTGELFF
TRBJ2-2,TRBV28,CASSSTVTDTSVNTGELFF
TRBJ1-2,TRBV19,CATLTAGAAYGYTF
TRBJ1-2,TRBV29-1,CSVAGTEYGYTF
TRBJ1-4,TRBV27,CASSLWGPGEKLFF
TRBJ2-7,TRBV13,CASSRLTGGSEQYF
TRBJ1-4,TRBV18,CASSPVYATNEKLFF
TRBJ1-6,TRBV29-1,CSVAEQDSSPLHF
TRBJ2-5,TRBV18,CASSPPQRGVSETQYF
TRBJ1-5,TRBV9,CASSVAGGNQPQHF
TRBJ2-3,TRBV11-2,CASWNRGTDTQYF
TRBJ1-2,TRBV25-1,CASRQGAWGYTF
TRBJ1-2,TRBV14,CASSQDRNYGYTF